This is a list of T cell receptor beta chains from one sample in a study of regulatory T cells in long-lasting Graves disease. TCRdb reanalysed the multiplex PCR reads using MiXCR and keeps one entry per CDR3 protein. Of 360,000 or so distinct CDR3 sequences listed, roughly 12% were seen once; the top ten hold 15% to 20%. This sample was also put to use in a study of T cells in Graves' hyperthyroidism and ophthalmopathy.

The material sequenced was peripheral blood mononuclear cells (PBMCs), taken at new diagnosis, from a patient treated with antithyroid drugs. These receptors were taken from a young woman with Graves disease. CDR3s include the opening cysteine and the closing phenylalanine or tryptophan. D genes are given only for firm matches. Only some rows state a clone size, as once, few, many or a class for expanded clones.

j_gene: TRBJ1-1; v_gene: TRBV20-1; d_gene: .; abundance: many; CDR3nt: TGCAGTGCTCTAGGGTTGTACACTGAAGCTTTCTTT; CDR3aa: CSALGLYTEAFF
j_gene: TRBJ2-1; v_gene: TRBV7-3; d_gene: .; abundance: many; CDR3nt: TGTGCCAGCAGCTTAGGGTGGACCGGTTCGGAGCAGTTCTTC; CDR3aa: CASSLGWTGSEQFF
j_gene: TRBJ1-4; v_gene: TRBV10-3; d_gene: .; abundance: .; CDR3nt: TGTGCCATCAGTGAGCGACGGGGGGCAACTAATGAAAAACTGTTTTTT; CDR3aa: CAISERRGATNEKLFF
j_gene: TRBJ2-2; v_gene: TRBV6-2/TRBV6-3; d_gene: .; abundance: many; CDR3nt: TGTGCCAGCAGTTACGAGACAGCAACGATCAACACCGGGGAGCTGTTTTTT; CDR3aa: CASSYETATINTGELFF
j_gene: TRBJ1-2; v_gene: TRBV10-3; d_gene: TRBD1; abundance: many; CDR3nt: TGTGCCTCATCCCGACCCCCGGGACAGGGGGGAAAGGGCTACACCTTC; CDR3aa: CASSRPPGQGGKGYTF
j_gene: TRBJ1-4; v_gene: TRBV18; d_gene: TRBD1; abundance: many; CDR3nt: TGTGCCAGCTCACCCGAGGGACAGGCACGGAATGAAAAACTGTTTTTT; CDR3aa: CASSPEGQARNEKLFF
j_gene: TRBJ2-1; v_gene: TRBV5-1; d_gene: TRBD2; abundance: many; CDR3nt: TGCGCCAGCAGCTCCCCCCTGGGTACTAGCGGGGTCGGATGGCAGTTCTTC; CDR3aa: CASSSPLGTSGVGWQFF
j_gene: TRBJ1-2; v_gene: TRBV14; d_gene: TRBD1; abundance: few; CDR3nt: TGTGCCAGCAGCCATGCGGACAGGGGGCCCTATGGCTACACCTTC; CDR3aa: CASSHADRGPYGYTF
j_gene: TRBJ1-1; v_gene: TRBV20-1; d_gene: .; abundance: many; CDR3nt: TGCAGTGCTAGTAGGGGGATGGGCACTGAAGCTTTCTTT; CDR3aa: CSASRGMGTEAFF
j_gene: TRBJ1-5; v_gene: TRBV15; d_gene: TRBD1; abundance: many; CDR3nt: TGTGCCACGACCGGACAGGAGTATCAGCCCCAGCATTTT; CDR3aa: CATTGQEYQPQHF
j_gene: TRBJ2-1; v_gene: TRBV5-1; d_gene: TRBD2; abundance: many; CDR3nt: TGCGCCAGCAGCCTGACTAGCGGGAGAATTCTAGTCTTC; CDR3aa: CASSLTSGRILVF
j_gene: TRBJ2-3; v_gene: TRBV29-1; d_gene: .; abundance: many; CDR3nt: TGCAGCGCCCAGGGGGGGCGCGGGACAGATACGCAGTATTTT; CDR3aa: CSAQGGRGTDTQYF
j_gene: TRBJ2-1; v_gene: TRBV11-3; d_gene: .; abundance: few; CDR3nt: TGTGCCAGCAGCTCCGACAGAGAAGACTACAATGAGCAGTTCTTC; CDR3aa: CASSSDREDYNEQFF
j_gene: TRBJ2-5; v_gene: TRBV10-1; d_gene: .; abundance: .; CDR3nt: TGCGCCAGCATCCAAGGTCAAGAGACCCAGTACTTC; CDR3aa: CASIQGQETQYF
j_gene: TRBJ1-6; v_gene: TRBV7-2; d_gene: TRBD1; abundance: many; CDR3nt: TGTGCCAGCAGCTTGGACAGGGGAATTTCACCCCTCCACTTT; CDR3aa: CASSLDRGISPLHF
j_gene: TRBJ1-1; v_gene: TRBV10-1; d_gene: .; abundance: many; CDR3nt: TGCGCCAGCAGTGCCAGTAGGACTGAAGCTTTCTTT; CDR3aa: CASSASRTEAFF
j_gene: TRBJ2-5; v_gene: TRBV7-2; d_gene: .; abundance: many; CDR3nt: TGTGCCAGCAGCTTAGACCGGACGGCCCAGTACTTC; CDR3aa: CASSLDRTAQYF
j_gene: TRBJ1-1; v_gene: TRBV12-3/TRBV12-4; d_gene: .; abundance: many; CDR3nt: TGTGCCAGCACCCCCGGGTGGAACACTGAAGCTTTCTTT; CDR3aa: CASTPGWNTEAFF
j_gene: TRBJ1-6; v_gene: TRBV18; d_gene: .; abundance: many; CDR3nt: TGTGCCAGCTCACAGAAGAAGGGGTATAATTCACCCCTCCACTTT; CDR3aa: CASSQKKGYNSPLHF
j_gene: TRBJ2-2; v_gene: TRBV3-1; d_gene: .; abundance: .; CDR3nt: TGTGCCAGCAGCCAAGGGGGCAGGCAGAACACCGGGGAGCTGTTTTTT; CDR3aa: CASSQGGRQNTGELFF
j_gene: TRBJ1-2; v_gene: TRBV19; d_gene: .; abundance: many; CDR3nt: TGTGCCAGTAGTATGAAAGACTCCTATGGCTACACCTTC; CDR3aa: CASSMKDSYGYTF
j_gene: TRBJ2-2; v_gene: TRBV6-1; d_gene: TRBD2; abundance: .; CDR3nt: TGTGCCAGCAGTGAAGGACTAGCGGGAGAGGACACCGGGGAGCTGTTTTTT; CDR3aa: CASSEGLAGEDTGELFF
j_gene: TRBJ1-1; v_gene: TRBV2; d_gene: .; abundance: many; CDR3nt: TGTGCCAGCGGAAGGGGCGTAAGCACTGAAGCTTTCTTT; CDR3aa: CASGRGVSTEAFF
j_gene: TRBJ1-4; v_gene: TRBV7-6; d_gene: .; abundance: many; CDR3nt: TGTGCCAGCAGCGGAGGTATGCAGAGGGAAAAACTGTTTTTT; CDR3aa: CASSGGMQREKLFF
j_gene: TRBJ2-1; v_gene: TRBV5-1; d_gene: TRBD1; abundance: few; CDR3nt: TGCGCCAGCAGCTTTGGACAGGCCATATACAATGAGCAGTTCTTC; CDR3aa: CASSFGQAIYNEQFF
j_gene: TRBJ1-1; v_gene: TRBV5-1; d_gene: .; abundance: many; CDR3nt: TGTGCCAGCAGCCCCCGCAGTAACACTGAAGCTTTCTTT; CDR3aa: CASSPRSNTEAFF
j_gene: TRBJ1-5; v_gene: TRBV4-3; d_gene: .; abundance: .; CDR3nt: TGCGCCAGCAGCCAAGATTACGTCCCGCGGGACAATCAGCCCCAGCATTTT; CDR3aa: CASSQDYVPRDNQPQHF
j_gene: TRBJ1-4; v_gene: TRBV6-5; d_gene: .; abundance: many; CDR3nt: TGTGCCAGCAGTTACAGCCTAGTGAATGAAAAACTGTTTTTT; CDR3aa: CASSYSLVNEKLFF
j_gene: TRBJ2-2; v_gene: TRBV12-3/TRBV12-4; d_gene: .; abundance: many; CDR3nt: TGTGCCAGCAGCACCCACGACACCGGGGAGCTGTTTTTT; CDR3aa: CASSTHDTGELFF
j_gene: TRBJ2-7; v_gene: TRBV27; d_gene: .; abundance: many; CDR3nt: TGTGCCAGCAGTTTGGGGGACCGCTTCTACGAGCAGTACTTC; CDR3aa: CASSLGDRFYEQYF
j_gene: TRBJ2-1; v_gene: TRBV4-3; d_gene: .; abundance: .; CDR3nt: TGCGCCAGCAGCCAGTTCCCCAGGGACGATTCCTACAATGAGCAGTTCTTC; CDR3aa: CASSQFPRDDSYNEQFF
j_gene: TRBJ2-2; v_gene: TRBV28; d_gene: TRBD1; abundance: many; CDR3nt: TGTGCCAGCAGCCAAAGGGGACCCGGGACAGGGGCCACCGGGGAGCTGTTTTTT; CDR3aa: CASSQRGPGTGATGELFF